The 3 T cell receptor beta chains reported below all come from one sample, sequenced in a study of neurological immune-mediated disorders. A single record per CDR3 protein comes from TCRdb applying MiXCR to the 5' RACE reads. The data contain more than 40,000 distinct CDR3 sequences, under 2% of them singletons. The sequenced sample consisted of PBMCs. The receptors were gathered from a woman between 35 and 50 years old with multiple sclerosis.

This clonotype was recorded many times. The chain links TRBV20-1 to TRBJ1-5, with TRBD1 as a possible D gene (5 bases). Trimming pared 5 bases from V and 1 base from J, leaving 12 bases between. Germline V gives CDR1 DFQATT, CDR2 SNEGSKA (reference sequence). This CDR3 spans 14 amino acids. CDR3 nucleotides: TGCAGTGCTCCCGTTGGGGGAAGCAATCAGCCCCAGCATTTT. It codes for CSAPVGGSNQPQHF.

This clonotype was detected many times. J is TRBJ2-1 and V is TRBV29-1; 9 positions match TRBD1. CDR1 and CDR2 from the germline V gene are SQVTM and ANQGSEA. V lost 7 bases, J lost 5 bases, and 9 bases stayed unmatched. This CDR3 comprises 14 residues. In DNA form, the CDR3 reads TGCAGCGCAATATGGGACAGGGCAAACAATGAGCAGTTCTTC. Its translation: CSAIWDRANNEQFF.

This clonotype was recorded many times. The CDR3 DNA reads as TGTGCCAGCAGCTTAGCGGGAGGCGTGAATCTCTACGAGCAGTACTTC. Its translation: CASSLAGGVNLYEQYF. The rearrangement links TRBV7-9 to TRBJ2-7, with a tentative D call TRBD2 (6 bases). The CDR3 covers 16 residues. Germline V gives CDR1 SEHNR, CDR2 FQNEAQ (reference sequence). V shed 0 bases and J shed 3 bases, with 15 bases lying between them.